The 26 T cell receptor beta chains presented below share a single source sample, sequenced in a study of blood T cell repertoires in COVID-19. Some clones are missing from TCRdb's copy, which holds only in-frame ones; the method was immunoSEQ multiplex PCR. Among roughly 76,000 clones listed, 91% were seen once. Sequencing was done on a sample of peripheral blood. Every receptor here comes from a woman in her sixties or seventies with active COVID-19.

This chain uses TRBV12-3 or TRBV12-4 with TRBJ1-3; D is unresolved. The V end lost 8 bases, the J end lost 0 bases, and 8 bases lay between the germline ends. The CDR3 runs to 13 residues. DNA for the CDR3: TGTGCCAGCGAGCAAAACTCTGGAAACACCATATATTTT. Amino acid sequence: CASEQNSGNTIYF.

The V and J genes are TRBV30 and TRBJ2-7; weak D call: TRBD2 (5 bases). Germline CDR1 and CDR2: GTSNPN and SVGIG (reference sequence). Trimming left V 5 bases short and J 0 bases short, with 8 bases between. The length of the CDR3 is 12 residues. CDR3 in amino acids: CAWAGSSYEQYF. In DNA form, the CDR3 reads TGTGCCTGGGCTGGGAGCTCCTACGAGCAGTACTTC. The variable domain in full, completed from reference TRBV30 and TRBJ2-7, reads SQTIHQWPATLVQPVGSPLSLECTVEGTSNPNLYWYRQAAGRGLQLLFYSVGIGQISSEVPQNLSASRPQDRQFILSSKKLLLSDSGFYLCAWAGSSYEQYFGPGTRLTVT.

The CDR3 DNA reads as TGTGCCAGCAGTTTACGTGGGGACAGGGGGCCCTTGGGAGATGGCTACACCTTC. It is translated as CASSLRGDRGPLGDGYTF. The chain couples TRBV28 to TRBJ1-2; TRBD1 agrees at 12 bases. This CDR3 spans 18 amino acids. After removal of 2 bases from V and 6 bases from J, the junction contained 13 bases not matched to a gene. Germline lookup yields CDR1 MDHEN and CDR2 SYDVKM.

The V and J genes are TRBV10-2 and TRBJ2-5; tentative D call: TRBD1 (5 bases). The length of the CDR3 is 14 residues. Germline CDR1 and CDR2: WSHSY and SAAADI. The V end lost 5 bases, the J end lost 1 base, and 11 bases lay between the germline ends. The CDR3 here is CASSPDRSQETQYF. The CDR3 DNA is TGCGCCAGCAGTCCCGACAGAAGCCAAGAGACCCAGTACTTC.

This chain uses TRBV7-9 with TRBJ2-3; weak D call: TRBD2 (5 bases). The CDR3 loop spans 13 amino acids. V was trimmed by 5 bases and J by 6 bases, leaving 12 bases between them. From germline, CDR1 is SEHNR and CDR2 FQNEAQ (reference sequence). This chain's CDR3 is CASSLRGLDTQYF. CDR3 nucleotide sequence: TGTGCCAGCAGCCTCCGGGGTCTCGATACGCAGTATTTT. Together with reference TRBV7-9 and TRBJ2-3, the CDR3 gives the full variable domain: DTGVSQNPRHKITKRGQNVTFRCDPISEHNRLYWYRQTLGQGPEFLTYFQNEAQLEKSRLLSDRFSAERPKGSFSTLEIQRTEQGDSAMYLCASSLRGLDTQYFGPGTRLTVL.

The V call is TRBV5-1, the J call TRBJ1-4; 9 positions agree with TRBD1. Germline trimming cut 1 base from V and 3 bases from J; bases unmatched to any gene: 4. The germline V gene encodes CDR1 SGHRS and CDR2 YFSETQ. CDR3 size: 16 residues. CDR3 coding DNA: TGCGCCAGCAGCTTGACGACAGGGGGATCTAATGAAAAACTGTTTTTT. Amino acid sequence: CASSLTTGGSNEKLFF.

J is TRBJ2-1 and V is TRBV19, with 14 nucleotides matching TRBD2. CDR3 length equals 17 residues. The junction had 13 bases not matched to a gene; V was cut back by 6 bases and J by 9 bases. Germline loops: CDR1 LNHDA, CDR2 SQIVND (reference sequence). As DNA, the CDR3 is TGTGCCAGTAGAGCACCGGGACTAGCGGGAGTTCGGGGTGAGCAGTTCTTC. This encodes CASRAPGLAGVRGEQFF.

The chain couples TRBV7-2 to TRBJ2-6; no reliable D call. Per the germline V gene, CDR1 is SGHTA and CDR2 is FQGNSA. The CDR3 has 14 amino acids. V was pared by 2 bases and J by 1 base, with 3 bases between. The CDR3 DNA reads TGTGCCAGCAGCTTACAGTCTGGGGCCAACGTCCTGACTTTC. Encoded protein: CASSLQSGANVLTF.

This chain uses TRBV2 with TRBJ1-1, with D hard to call. The ends were cut back, 6 bases at V and 4 bases at J, with 9 bases in the middle. From germline, CDR1 is SNHLY and CDR2 FYNNEI. The length of the CDR3 is 12 residues. The CDR3 is CASREQFTEAFF. The CDR3 DNA reads as TGTGCCAGCAGGGAACAGTTCACTGAAGCTTTCTTT. Filled out from reference TRBV2 and TRBJ1-1, the complete variable domain reads EPEVTQTPSHQVTQMGQEVILRCVPISNHLYFYWYRQILGQKVEFLVSFYNNEISEKSEIFDDQFSVERPDGSNFTLKIRSTKLEDSAMYFCASREQFTEAFFGQGTRLTVV.

The chain couples TRBV7-9 to TRBJ2-1; 9 positions match TRBD1. The V and J ends lost 5 bases and 3 bases, in that order; junction bases with no gene match: 8. Germline lookup yields CDR1 SEHNR and CDR2 FQNEAQ (reference sequence). This CDR3 is built from 16 residues. As DNA, the CDR3 is TGTGCCAGCAGCCCCCGCGAGGGACAGGGCTACAATGAGCAGTTCTTC. Amino acid sequence: CASSPREGQGYNEQFF.

CDR3 region: CASSSPGLGGFEQFF. Written as DNA, the CDR3 is TGTGCCAGCAGTTCTCCCGGACTGGGGGGTTTTGAGCAGTTCTTC. The chain links TRBV28 to TRBJ2-1; D might be TRBD2 (6 bases). The V gene lost 4 bases and the J gene lost 9 bases, with 19 bases spanning the gap. This CDR3 region has 15 residues. Germline V gives CDR1 MDHEN, CDR2 SYDVKM.

The chain has TRBV24-1 and TRBJ2-4, with TRBD1 matching 7 bases. V dropped 3 bases and J dropped 3; count of bases not matched to a gene: 4. This CDR3 is built from 15 residues. Germline V lookup: CDR1 KGHDR, CDR2 SFDVKD. The CDR3 DNA sequence: TGTGCCACCAGTGATCCTACAGGGGACAAAAACATTCAGTACTTC. Its translation is CATSDPTGDKNIQYF.

This clone was recorded only once. This chain uses TRBV27 with TRBJ1-4; 9 nucleotides align to TRBD1. Losses at the gene ends were 6 bases for V and 7 bases for J; bases not matched to a gene: 9. This CDR3 comprises 15 residues. The germline gives CDR1 MNHEY, CDR2 SMNVEV (reference sequence). CDR3 protein: CASRSYRGHFEKLFF. CDR3 bases: TGTGCCAGCAGATCTTACAGGGGGCATTTTGAAAAACTGTTTTTT.

In regard to this clone: Other DNA variants within this sample encode the same CDR3. This rearrangement joins TRBV20-1 to TRBJ2-2; 7 nucleotides agree with TRBD2. Germline CDR1 DFQATT, CDR2 SNEGSKA (reference sequence). This CDR3 comprises 11 residues. V lost 6 bases to trimming and J lost 5 bases; unmatched junction nucleotides: 0. The CDR3 loop reads CSAGGTGELFF. The CDR3 DNA follows: TGCAGTGCCGGGGGGACCGGGGAGCTGTTTTTT.

This sequence joins TRBV4-1 and TRBJ2-7, with TRBD2 matching over 8 bases. The germline CDR1 and CDR2 sequences are MGHRA and YSYEKL. Losses at the gene ends were 3 bases for V and 2 bases for J; bases not matched to a gene: 12. This CDR3 is 17 amino acids long. DNA of the CDR3: TGCGCCAGCAGCCATGGGGCCCGCGGGAGGTCCCCCTACGAGCAGTACTTC. Amino acids: CASSHGARGRSPYEQYF.

This chain joins TRBV2 and TRBJ2-7; possibly TRBD2 for D (6 bases). This CDR3 region has 14 residues. Germline V gene sequence: CDR1 SNHLY, CDR2 FYNNEI. Trimming removed 7 bases at V and 4 bases at J, with 17 bases between. The CDR3 region is CASNPGTGIYEQYF. The DNA of the CDR3 is TGTGCCAGCAATCCAGGGACTGGGATATACGAGCAGTACTTC.

The CDR3 is CASRESYNSPLHF. In DNA, the CDR3 is TGTGCCAGCAGGGAGTCTTATAATTCACCCCTCCACTTT. The V call is TRBV28, the J call TRBJ1-6; D is undetermined. Trimming cost V 6 bases and J 4 bases, with 7 bases left between them. The V gene's germline CDR1 is MDHEN and CDR2 SYDVKM. CDR3 length: 13 residues.

The rearrangement links TRBV7-2 to TRBJ2-7, with TRBD2 matching over 8 bases. Germline V gene data show CDR1 as SGHTA and CDR2 as FQGNSA. Losses at the gene ends were 5 bases for V and 1 base for J; bases not matched to a gene: 7. The CDR3 sequence is 15 residues long. CDR3 coding DNA: TGTGCCAGCAGCCGGGGGGGAGGTAGGTCCTACGAGCAGTACTTC. It codes for CASSRGGGRSYEQYF. Supplemented by reference TRBV7-2 and TRBJ2-7, the full variable domain reads GAGVSQSPSNKVTEKGKDVELRCDPISGHTALYWYRQSLGQGLEFLIYFQGNSAPDKSGLPSDRFSAERTGGSVSTLTIQRTQQEDSAVYLCASSRGGGRSYEQYFGPGTRLTVT.

This sequence joins TRBV7-9 and TRBJ1-1; a weak D match, TRBD1 (5 bases). Trimming left V 8 bases short and J 2 bases short, with 12 bases between. Germline values: CDR1 SEHNR, CDR2 FQNEAQ (reference sequence). This CDR3 contains 13 residues. DNA for the CDR3: TGTGCCAGCTCCTACGGGGGTAACACTGAAGCTTTCTTT. Protein: CASSYGGNTEAFF.

The chain employs TRBV30 and TRBJ2-1; weak D call: TRBD2 (6 bases). The germline V and J ends were trimmed by 1 base and 9 bases, with 10 bases remaining between them. The germline CDR1 and CDR2 sequences are GTSNPN and SVGIG (reference sequence). The CDR3 sequence is 12 residues long. This CDR3 is CAWSATTSEQFF. The DNA of the CDR3 is TGTGCCTGGAGTGCCACGACTAGTGAGCAGTTCTTC.

J is TRBJ1-1 and V is TRBV5-5, with TRBD1 matching over 7 bases. Per germline, CDR1 SGHKS and CDR2 YYEKEE (reference sequence). CDR3 size: 12 residues. With 5 bases clipped from V and 10 bases from J, the junction kept 8 bases outside the gene matches. CDR3 in DNA: TGTGCCAGCAGGCGCAGGGGGAGTGGAGCTTTCTTT. Encoded protein: CASRRRGSGAFF.

V and J are TRBV4-1 and TRBJ2-1; 9 nucleotides line up with TRBD2. J was trimmed by 7 bases and V by 2 bases; bases with no gene match: 12. Looked up from germline, CDR1 is MGHRA and CDR2 is YSYEKL. This CDR3 region has 17 residues. CDR3 loop: CASSQQWGGRGGNEQFF. The CDR3 DNA reads as TGCGCCAGCAGCCAACAGTGGGGCGGGAGGGGTGGTAATGAGCAGTTCTTC.

This chain connects TRBV4-1 to TRBJ1-3; 7 positions agree with TRBD1. The V and J ends lost 4 bases and 5 bases, in that order; junction bases with no gene match: 11. CDR1 and CDR2 (germline): MGHRA, YSYEKL. The CDR3 is 16 residues long. CDR3 sequence (DNA): TGCGCCAGCAGCCGAACATCCGGGACAGACAGAAACACCATATATTTT. Its protein is CASSRTSGTDRNTIYF.

V usage is TRBV11-2 and J usage is TRBJ2-7; D is undetermined. This CDR3 is built from 18 residues. In germline, CDR1 is SGHAT, CDR2 FQNNGV. The germline V and J ends were trimmed by 3 bases and 1 base, with 22 bases remaining between them. The CDR3 loop is CASSFVSRPQNRSYEQYF. Written as DNA, the CDR3 is TGTGCCAGCAGCTTCGTAAGCCGGCCCCAGAACAGATCCTACGAGCAGTACTTC.

The chain joins TRBV12-3 or TRBV12-4 to TRBJ1-2; 7 bases are a match to TRBD1. The trim removed 6 bases at V and 4 bases at J, leaving 5 bases unmatched. The CDR3 is 13 residues long. The CDR3 nucleotides are TGTGCCAGCAGGACACAGGGGTTCTATGGCTACACCTTC. This encodes CASRTQGFYGYTF.

This clone was seen a single time. The V call is TRBV18, the J call TRBJ1-1; TRBD1 agrees at 8 bases. This CDR3 is 17 amino acids long. V shed 5 bases and J 0 bases; nucleotides not matched to a gene: 11. Germline lookup yields CDR1 KGHSH and CDR2 LQKENI. The CDR3 region has the DNA TGTGCCAGCTCATGGACAGGGTCAGAAGTAATGAACACTGAAGCTTTCTTT. Encoded protein: CASSWTGSEVMNTEAFF. Supplemented by reference TRBV18 and TRBJ1-1, the full variable domain reads NAGVMQNPRHLVRRRGQEARLRCSPMKGHSHVYWYRQLPEEGLKFMVYLQKENIIDESGMPKERFSAEFPKEGPSILRIQQVVRGDSAAYFCASSWTGSEVMNTEAFFGQGTRLTVV.